The 32 T cell receptor beta chains below come from one sample, sequenced in a study of vaccination and CD4 T cells after COVID-19. Treatment defined: roughly 11-day PBMC culture with coronavirus spike peptide pools or control peptides (ViraFEST assay). With the Oncomine TCR Beta short-read assay, DNA from cultured CD4+ T cells was sequenced. Each CDR3 protein is one row after TCRdb ran MiXCR on the PCR reads. The table lists more than 13,000 distinct CDR3 sequences, approximately 24% of them singletons, with 18% in the top ten. Antigen specificity for these receptors is unknown. The material was CD4+ T cells from blood, cultured in vitro, obtained after SARS-CoV-2 vaccination. All receptors derive from a human donor who had recovered from COVID-19.

This clonotype qualifies as medium-sized. The gene calls are TRBV7-2 and TRBJ2-2, with 14 bases matching TRBD2. Germline V gene lookup returns CDR1 SGHTA and CDR2 FQGNSA. This CDR3 has 17 residues. The V and J ends lost 1 base and 7 bases, in that order; junction bases with no gene match: 5. For the CDR3, the DNA is TGTGCCAGCAGCTTAGGACTAGCGGGAGGGCGGAGCGGGGAGCTGTTTTTT. Its protein product is CASSLGLAGGRSGELFF.

This clonotype was detected only a few times. The J gene is TRBJ2-4, the V gene TRBV7-2; tentative D call: TRBD1 (6 bases). The CDR3 extends over 16 amino acids. Trimming removed 3 bases at V and 0 bases at J, with 12 bases between. Germline V gene lookup returns CDR1 SGHTA and CDR2 FQGNSA. CDR3: CASSLGTRIAKNIQYF. The CDR3 nucleotides are TGTGCCAGCAGCTTGGGGACAAGAATAGCCAAAAACATTCAGTACTTC.

This chain joins TRBV7-2 and TRBJ2-5; D unclear. V was shortened by 4 bases and J by 5 bases, with 8 bases between the two germline ends. CDR1 is SGHTA and CDR2 is FQGNSA in the germline V gene. The CDR3 consists of 12 residues. The chain's CDR3 is CASSSPKETQYF. DNA of the CDR3: TGTGCCAGCAGCTCACCCAAGGAGACCCAGTACTTC. Full variable domain (remainder filled in from reference TRBV7-2 and TRBJ2-5): GAGVSQSPSNKVTEKGKDVELRCDPISGHTALYWYRQSLGQGLEFLIYFQGNSAPDKSGLPSDRFSAERTGGSVSTLTIQRTQQEDSAVYLCASSSPKETQYFGPGTRLLVL.

The chain employs TRBV28 and TRBJ2-2; maybe TRBD2 (6 bases). V dropped 4 bases and J dropped 1 base, with 7 bases sitting between them. The CDR3 spans 14 residues. CDR1 is MDHEN, CDR2 SYDVKM, per germline. The CDR3: CASSWGVNTGELFF. The CDR3, as DNA: TGTGCCAGCAGTTGGGGGGTGAACACCGGGGAGCTGTTTTTT.

A few counts support this clonotype. This sequence joins TRBV11-3 and TRBJ1-2; 9 bases are shared with TRBD1. The ends lost 4 bases at V and 4 bases at J; junction bases unmatched: 4. CDR1 SGHNT and CDR2 YENEEA come from the germline V gene. This CDR3 comprises 14 residues. The chain's CDR3 is CASSSDRGGYGYTF. CDR3 nucleotides: TGTGCCAGCAGCTCGGACAGGGGAGGCTATGGCTACACCTTC.

In its sample, this clonotype was seen a few times. The CDR3 DNA is TGTGCCAGCATCCTCGACAGGGTTAATTCACCCCTCCACTTT. Its protein is CASILDRVNSPLHF. This chain joins TRBV6-1 and TRBJ1-6; 7 bases agree with TRBD1. This CDR3 is built from 14 residues. V trimming: 7 bases; J trimming: 6 bases; junction bases outside the gene matches: 6. Germline loops: CDR1 MNHNS, CDR2 SASEGT.

This rearrangement joins TRBV28 to TRBJ1-2; D possibly corresponds to TRBD1 (5 bases). Germline CDR1 is MDHEN and CDR2 is SYDVKM. The CDR3 length is 13 residues. Trimming removed 1 base from V and 13 bases from J, with 16 bases in between. DNA for the CDR3: TGTGCCAGCAGTTTATTCGGGACGGCTCGCGTCACCTTC. It codes for CASSLFGTARVTF.

The chain couples TRBV29-1 to TRBJ2-1; perhaps TRBD2 as D (5 bases). The CDR3 loop spans 16 amino acids. Germline V gene sequence: CDR1 SQVTM, CDR2 ANQGSEA. Trimming removed 0 bases from V and 4 bases from J, with 16 bases in between. CDR3 amino acids: CSVEDPRRPQYNEQFF. The CDR3 DNA reads TGCAGCGTTGAAGACCCCAGGAGGCCGCAGTACAATGAGCAGTTCTTC.

The CDR3: CSVSDRGLRGYTF. The CDR3 nucleotides read TGCAGCGTCTCAGACAGGGGCTTGAGAGGCTACACCTTC. The V call is TRBV29-1, the J call TRBJ1-2; 8 nucleotides match TRBD1. V trimming: 6 bases; J trimming: 8 bases; junction bases outside the gene matches: 11. This CDR3 has 13 residues. From germline, CDR1 is SQVTM and CDR2 ANQGSEA.

This clonotype was counted only a few times. V and J are TRBV2 and TRBJ2-7, with D uncertain. Germline V gene lookup returns CDR1 SNHLY and CDR2 FYNNEI. Trimming removed 3 bases from V and 2 bases from J, with 8 bases in between. CDR3 length: 13 residues. CDR3 residues: CASSDAGPYEQYF. For the CDR3, the DNA is TGTGCCAGCAGTGACGCAGGTCCCTACGAGCAGTACTTC.

The CDR3 bases are TGTGCCAGCTTACCCTCTATGAACACTGAAGCTTTCTTT. Translated: CASLPSMNTEAFF. V gene TRBV18 combines with J gene TRBJ1-1, with unresolved D. The germline V gene encodes CDR1 KGHSH and CDR2 LQKENI. The CDR3 is 13 residues long. V was clipped by 7 bases and J by 0 bases, with 9 bases between them.

V is TRBV2 and J is TRBJ1-2, with a tentative D call TRBD1 (5 bases). The V gene lost 5 bases and the J gene lost 2 bases, with 18 bases spanning the gap. CDR3 size: 16 residues. Germline CDR1 and CDR2: SNHLY and FYNNEI. The CDR3 sequence is CASSQIAGRPNYGYTF. CDR3 nucleotides: TGTGCCAGCAGTCAAATCGCGGGACGGCCCAACTATGGCTACACCTTC.

The chain has TRBV27 and TRBJ1-1; D is unclear. The CDR3 length is 16 residues. V lost 3 bases and J 3 bases, leaving 17 bases between the germline ends. Germline CDR1 and CDR2: MNHEY and SMNVEV (reference sequence). The CDR3 DNA reads TGTGCCAGCAGTTTCCAATTGGTGGGCCTCTACACTGAAGCTTTCTTT. Residues: CASSFQLVGLYTEAFF.

V is TRBV7-9 and J is TRBJ2-5, with 7 bases fitting TRBD1. Trimming cost V 8 bases and J 4 bases; bases outside gene matches: 7. CDR1 and CDR2 (germline): SEHNR, FQNEAQ (reference sequence). The CDR3 totals 13 residues. The CDR3 sequence is CASRRGQGETQYF. DNA of the CDR3: TGTGCCAGCCGAAGGGGGCAGGGAGAGACCCAGTACTTC.

The chain has TRBV5-1 and TRBJ2-4, with TRBD2 matching 12 bases. The CDR3 extends over 20 amino acids. Germline loops: CDR1 SGHRS, CDR2 YFSETQ. V was clipped by 4 bases and J by 1 base; unmatched bases: 15. In nucleotides, the CDR3 is TGCGCCAGCAGCGGGGTGGCTAGCGGGAGGGCCTATTGGGCCAAAAACATTCAGTACTTC. This encodes CASSGVASGRAYWAKNIQYF.

There are a few counts of this clonotype. V gene TRBV20-1 combines with J gene TRBJ1-2, with unresolved D. V lost 0 bases and J 0 bases, leaving 14 bases between the germline ends. The CDR3 totals 16 residues. Germline V lookup: CDR1 DFQATT, CDR2 SNEGSKA (reference sequence). The CDR3 here is CSARDAVSDANYGYTF. The CDR3 coding sequence is TGCAGTGCTAGAGACGCGGTTTCGGATGCTAACTATGGCTACACCTTC.

Relative to its sample, this clonotype is medium-sized. The genes are TRBV7-8 and TRBJ1-3; 9 nucleotides align to TRBD1. There are 15 residues in the CDR3. Per the germline V gene, CDR1 is SGHVS and CDR2 is FQNEAQ. V was clipped by 5 bases and J by 3 bases; unmatched bases: 5. The CDR3 coding sequence is TGTGCCAGCAGCCCGGGACAGGGAGGTGGAAACACCATATATTTT. It specifies CASSPGQGGGNTIYF. Filled out from reference TRBV7-8 and TRBJ1-3, the complete variable domain reads GAGVSQSPRYKVAKRGQDVALRCDPISGHVSLFWYQQALGQGPEFLTYFQNEAQLDKSGLPSDRFFAERPEGSVSTLKIQRTQQEDSAVYLCASSPGQGGGNTIYFGEGSWLTVV.

The chain links TRBV29-1 to TRBJ1-1, with a weak D call TRBD1 (6 bases). CDR3 length: 11 residues. Germline V lookup: CDR1 SQVTM, CDR2 ANQGSEA. Between the trimmed V and J ends, which lost 6 bases and 4 bases, there was a span of 9 bases. CDR3 in DNA: TGCAGCGTGGGACATTCCACTGAAGCTTTCTTT. Amino acid sequence: CSVGHSTEAFF.

In this sample, this clonotype turned up a few times. The rearrangement uses TRBV10-1 and TRBJ2-7; tentative D call: TRBD2 (5 bases). Germline V CDR1 and CDR2: WNHNN, SYGVQD (reference sequence). CDR3 length: 14 residues. The V gene lost 7 bases and the J gene lost 2 bases, with 15 bases spanning the gap. Written as DNA, the CDR3 is TGCGCCAGCACGGGAAGCTTGGGCACCTACGAGCAGTACTTC. It is translated as CASTGSLGTYEQYF.

The V gene is TRBV15, the J gene TRBJ1-2; the D gene is possibly TRBD1 (6 bases). This CDR3 has 15 residues. The germline V gene encodes CDR1 LNHNV and CDR2 YYDKDF (reference sequence). The V and J ends lost 0 bases and 3 bases respectively, with 11 bases between them. This CDR3 reads CATSRDGSGDYGYTF. CDR3 sequence (DNA): TGTGCCACCAGCAGAGATGGGTCAGGGGACTATGGCTACACCTTC.

This clonotype turned up a few times. The rearrangement uses TRBV28 and TRBJ1-5; D remains ambiguous. This CDR3 has 17 amino acids. Trimming stripped 3 bases from V and 2 bases from J, with 17 bases between. Per germline, CDR1 MDHEN and CDR2 SYDVKM. The CDR3 DNA reads TGTGCCAGCAGTTTCCCCTCAATTCGGGCCCGCAATCAGCCCCAGCATTTT. Protein sequence: CASSFPSIRARNQPQHF.

V gene TRBV28 combines with J gene TRBJ2-7; no firm D call. Germline loops: CDR1 MDHEN, CDR2 SYDVKM. Trimming stripped 5 bases from V and 2 bases from J, with 13 bases between. The CDR3 extends over 14 amino acids. The CDR3 DNA is TGTGCCAGCAGTGGCCACTGGGGTACCTACGAGCAGTACTTC. This sequence encodes CASSGHWGTYEQYF.

This chain joins TRBV7-7 and TRBJ2-7, with a tentative D call TRBD1 (6 bases). Germline V gene sequence: CDR1 SSHAT, CDR2 FNYEAQ (reference sequence). This CDR3 spans 12 amino acids. The V end lost 4 bases, the J end lost 3 bases, and 7 bases lay between the germline ends. CDR3 nucleotide sequence: TGTGCCAGCAGCTCACAGGGCTACGAGCAGTACTTC. Amino acid sequence: CASSSQGYEQYF.

This clonotype was detected only a few times. The genes are TRBV15 and TRBJ2-1; 8 bases match TRBD2. The CDR3 loop spans 12 amino acids. V trimming: 4 bases; J trimming: 12 bases; junction bases outside the gene matches: 5. Germline V gene sequence: CDR1 LNHNV, CDR2 YYDKDF (reference sequence). CDR3 in DNA: TGTGCCACCAGCAAGGAGCGGGAGAGGCAGTTCTTC. Translation gives CATSKERERQFF.

This rearrangement joins TRBV6-1 to TRBJ1-1, with TRBD1 matching over 7 bases. J was trimmed by 3 bases and V by 5 bases; bases with no gene match: 21. Germline-derived CDR1 and CDR2 are MNHNS and SASEGT. CDR3 length equals 19 residues. The CDR3 is CASSPPEGAPHEEDTEAFF. DNA for the CDR3: TGTGCCAGCAGTCCCCCAGAGGGGGCGCCCCATGAGGAGGACACTGAAGCTTTCTTT.

This clonotype turned up a few times. In nucleotides, the CDR3 is TGTGCCGCGCGACGCCCGGACTTCACTGAAGCTTTCTTT. Translating it yields CAARRPDFTEAFF. The V call is TRBV6-1, the J call TRBJ1-1; D gene unclear. This CDR3 contains 13 residues. The germline V and J ends were trimmed by 11 bases and 4 bases, with 17 bases remaining between them. Germline V gene sequence: CDR1 MNHNS, CDR2 SASEGT.

This rearrangement joins TRBV7-9 to TRBJ2-7; D is perhaps TRBD1 (6 bases). Looked up from germline, CDR1 is SEHNR and CDR2 is FQNEAQ (reference sequence). The length of the CDR3 is 16 residues. The ends were cut back, 3 bases at V and 4 bases at J, with 19 bases in the middle. The CDR3 DNA reads TGTGCCAGCAGCTTTGTACCCGGACAGTTAGGGTACGAGCAGTACTTC. It encodes CASSFVPGQLGYEQYF.

J is TRBJ1-2 and V is TRBV19, with D possibly TRBD1 on 5 matching bases. The length of the CDR3 is 14 residues. In germline, CDR1 is LNHDA, CDR2 SQIVND (reference sequence). V was trimmed by 0 bases and J by 10 bases, leaving 15 bases between them. DNA of the CDR3: TGTGCCAGTAGTATAGAAGGGGTTTTTCGGCTCTACACCTTC. Translation gives CASSIEGVFRLYTF.

V usage is TRBV4-1 and J usage is TRBJ2-1; TRBD2 agrees at 8 bases. The CDR3 length is 17 residues. Germline-derived CDR1 and CDR2 are MGHRA and YSYEKL. V lost 0 bases and J lost 1; bases outside the gene matches: 5. The CDR3 region has the DNA TGCGCCAGCAGCCAAGACCCGGCGGGAGGATCCTACAATGAGCAGTTCTTC. The encoded protein is CASSQDPAGGSYNEQFF.

The CDR3 DNA sequence: TGTGCCAGTGGACGGAGGATGAACACTGAAGCTTTCTTT. Its protein product is CASGRRMNTEAFF. The rearrangement uses TRBV6-1 and TRBJ1-1, with D uncertain. In germline, CDR1 is MNHNS, CDR2 SASEGT. The V end was cut by 9 bases, the J end by 0 bases, with 11 bases between. The CDR3 spans 13 residues.

By sample fraction, this clonotype is medium-sized. The rearrangement links TRBV27 to TRBJ2-7, with TRBD1 matching 7 bases. This CDR3 has 15 amino acids. Trimming took 3 bases from V and 5 from J; bases not matched to a gene: 10. From germline, CDR1 is MNHEY and CDR2 SMNVEV (reference sequence). In DNA, the CDR3 is TGTGCCAGCAGTTTCGTTCAAACAGGGGTCCACGAGCAGTACTTC. Translation gives CASSFVQTGVHEQYF.

The chain employs TRBV12-3 or TRBV12-4 and TRBJ2-5; 7 nucleotides align to TRBD1. Trimming cost V 7 bases and J 5 bases; bases outside gene matches: 7. The CDR3 runs to 13 residues. The CDR3 DNA sequence: TGTGCCAGCACCGAGAGGGGGCGGGAGACCCAGTACTTC. Its translation: CASTERGRETQYF.